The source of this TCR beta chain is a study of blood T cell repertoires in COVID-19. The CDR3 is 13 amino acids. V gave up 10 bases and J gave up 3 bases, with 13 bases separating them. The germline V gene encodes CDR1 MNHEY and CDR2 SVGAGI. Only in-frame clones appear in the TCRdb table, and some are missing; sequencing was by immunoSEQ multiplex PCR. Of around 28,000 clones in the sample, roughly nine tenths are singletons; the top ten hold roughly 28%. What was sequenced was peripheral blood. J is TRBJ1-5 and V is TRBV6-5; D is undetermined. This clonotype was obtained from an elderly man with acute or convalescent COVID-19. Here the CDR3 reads CATSVIPNQPQHF. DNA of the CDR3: TGTGCCACTTCAGTAATTCCCAATCAGCCCCAGCATTTT.